Following are 31 T cell receptor beta chains from one sample sequenced in a study of OX40 agonist ivuxolimab in advanced cancers. The method was immunoSEQ multiplex PCR; TCRdb's version includes in-frame clones alone and lacks a portion of them. The sample yields roughly 100,000 clones, roughly 84% seen once. This specimen was CD4+ or CD8+ T cells sorted from blood, taken in a trial of the OX40 agonist ivuxolimab. These receptors all come from an adult with an advanced solid tumor such as melanoma, head and neck, liver or kidney cancer.

This clone was detected only a few times. The chain is built from TRBV5-4 and TRBJ1-6, with a tentative D call TRBD1 (5 bases). The CDR3 length is 14 residues. V lost 4 bases and J lost 9, with 14 bases in between. Per the germline V gene, CDR1 is SGHNT and CDR2 is YYREEE (reference sequence). The CDR3 coding sequence is TGTGCCAGCAGCGATACTCCAGGGAGTTCACCCCTCCACTTT. Translation: CASSDTPGSSPLHF.

The rearrangement uses TRBV4-1 and TRBJ2-4; 7 nucleotides match TRBD1. There are 19 residues in the CDR3. V dropped 0 bases and J dropped 0; count of bases not matched to a gene: 11. CDR1 is MGHRA and CDR2 is YSYEKL in the germline V gene. CDR3 loop: CASSQESTGTDIAKNIQYF. CDR3 nucleotide sequence: TGCGCCAGCAGCCAAGAATCGACCGGGACAGATATAGCCAAAAACATTCAGTACTTC.

The chain joins TRBV5-1 to TRBJ2-1, with TRBD2 matching 11 bases. This CDR3 is 15 amino acids long. Trimming at V came to 2 bases and at J to 7 bases, leaving 5 bases not matched to a gene. The germline gives CDR1 SGHRS, CDR2 YFSETQ. CDR3 region: CASSFGSGGVNEQFF. As DNA, the CDR3 is TGCGCCAGCAGCTTTGGTAGCGGGGGGGTTAATGAGCAGTTCTTC.

The chain couples TRBV7-2 to TRBJ1-5, with TRBD1 matching over 9 bases. This CDR3 is built from 17 residues. Germline V gene sequence: CDR1 SGHTA, CDR2 FQGNSA. The V and J ends lost 5 bases and 2 bases, in that order; junction bases with no gene match: 10. DNA for the CDR3: TGTGCCAGCAGCCAAACAGGGGGCGGTAGGGGCAATCAGCCCCAGCATTTT. Protein product: CASSQTGGGRGNQPQHF.

The chain couples TRBV9 to TRBJ2-7; 12 bases match TRBD2. V lost 2 bases to trimming and J lost 6 bases; unmatched junction nucleotides: 3. Germline V gene sequence: CDR1 SGDLS, CDR2 YYNGEE. The CDR3 loop spans 14 amino acids. CDR3 sequence (DNA): TGTGCCAGCAGCGTGACTAGCGGGGGCTCCGAGCAGTACTTC. Translation: CASSVTSGGSEQYF.

The chain has TRBV11-3 and TRBJ1-5; D possibly corresponds to TRBD1 (5 bases). V lost 2 bases, J lost 6 bases, and 20 bases lay in between. The V gene's germline CDR1 is SGHNT and CDR2 YENEEA. The CDR3 consists of 17 residues. CDR3 bases: TGTGCCAGCAGCTTACTCCGGGACCGCAACTTCGGTCAGCCCCAGCATTTT. This translates into CASSLLRDRNFGQPQHF.

The chain employs TRBV5-1 and TRBJ1-1, with 7 bases that match TRBD1. J gave up 7 bases and V 4 bases, and 7 bases lay outside the gene matches. The CDR3 spans 13 residues. CDR1 and CDR2 from the germline V gene are SGHRS and YFSETQ. CDR3 bases: TGCGCCAGCAGCGTTGACAGGGTTGGTGAAGCTTTCTTT. Translation: CASSVDRVGEAFF.

The genes are TRBV4-1 and TRBJ2-1; 7 positions agree with TRBD1. CDR3 length: 15 amino acids. The junction had 12 bases not matched to a gene; V was cut back by 5 bases and J by 8 bases. Looked up from germline, CDR1 is MGHRA and CDR2 is YSYEKL. The CDR3 coding sequence is TGCGCCAGCAGCTCCGTCGGGACAGTCTCCGATGAGCAGTTCTTC. Protein: CASSSVGTVSDEQFF.

V and J are TRBV10-2 and TRBJ1-1, with 10 bases identical to TRBD1. Germline loops: CDR1 WSHSY, CDR2 SAAADI. The V and J ends lost 3 bases and 1 base, in that order; junction bases with no gene match: 8. CDR3 length equals 17 residues. The CDR3 loop is CASSEPGTGVTNTEAFF. The CDR3 DNA is TGCGCCAGCAGTGAACCAGGGACAGGGGTCACGAACACTGAAGCTTTCTTT.

The chain recombines TRBV6-1 with TRBJ2-7; unclear D gene. This CDR3 is 13 amino acids long. V lost 7 bases and J 2 bases, leaving 12 bases between the germline ends. Germline V gives CDR1 MNHNS, CDR2 SASEGT. DNA of the CDR3: TGTGCCAGCACCCGTGGTCCAGCCTACGAGCAGTACTTC. Amino acids: CASTRGPAYEQYF.

This clone was recorded once. The chain carries TRBV7-2 and TRBJ1-3; the D is unclear. This CDR3 is 15 amino acids long. In germline, CDR1 is SGHTA, CDR2 FQGNSA. V lost 1 base, J lost 0 bases, and 7 bases lay in between. This chain's CDR3 is CASSLDGSSGNTIYF. Written as DNA, the CDR3 is TGTGCCAGCAGCTTAGACGGGTCCTCTGGAAACACCATATATTTT.

The chain combines TRBV19 with TRBJ2-2; D gene uncertain. The CDR3 is made up of 15 amino acids. Germline values: CDR1 LNHDA, CDR2 SQIVND (reference sequence). Between the trimmed V and J ends, which lost 3 bases and 4 bases, there was a span of 12 bases. This chain's CDR3 is CASSMERRRTGELFF. CDR3 bases: TGTGCCAGTAGTATGGAGAGAAGACGCACCGGGGAGCTGTTTTTT.

The chain is built from TRBV7-9 and TRBJ1-1; a weak D match, TRBD1 (5 bases). Germline CDR1 reads SEHNR; CDR2 reads FQNEAQ (reference sequence). Trimming took off 6 bases at V and 0 bases at J, with 20 bases between the two ends. The CDR3 is 17 residues long. The CDR3 DNA sequence: TGTGCCAGCAGGTCGGGAGGATACAGGAGCATGAACACTGAAGCTTTCTTT. Its protein product is CASRSGGYRSMNTEAFF.

The V call is TRBV2, the J call TRBJ1-2; 7 nucleotides match TRBD1. Losses at the gene ends were 6 bases for V and 5 bases for J; bases not matched to a gene: 15. CDR1 and CDR2 (germline): SNHLY, FYNNEI. This CDR3 has 16 residues. The CDR3 region is CASRSTGSRFSYGYTF. In nucleotides, the CDR3 is TGTGCCAGCAGATCGACAGGGTCTCGTTTTAGTTATGGCTACACCTTC.

Only one count was recorded for this clone. The chain carries TRBV9 and TRBJ2-3, with 7 nucleotides matching TRBD1. CDR1 and CDR2 (germline): SGDLS, YYNGEE. CDR3 length equals 15 residues. The trim removed 4 bases at V and 3 bases at J, leaving 8 bases unmatched. The chain's CDR3 is CASSIRQGWTDTQYF. The CDR3 nucleotides are TGTGCCAGCAGCATTCGACAGGGTTGGACAGATACGCAGTATTTT.

The chain has TRBV5-4 and TRBJ1-1; D not certain. The V gene lost 0 bases and the J gene lost 0 bases, with 15 bases spanning the gap. The CDR3 length is 17 residues. CDR1 and CDR2 from the germline V gene are SGHNT and YYREEE (reference sequence). The CDR3 reads CASSLVGRVIMNTEAFF. As DNA, the CDR3 is TGTGCCAGCAGCTTGGTAGGTAGGGTTATCATGAACACTGAAGCTTTCTTT.

The genes are TRBV11-3 and TRBJ2-5; 7 bases fit TRBD2. V gave up 1 base and J gave up 5 bases; unmatched junction bases: 7. Germline CDR1 reads SGHNT; CDR2 reads YENEEA. The CDR3 runs 15 residues. CDR3 nucleotides: TGTGCCAGCAGCTTAGGCGGGGGAGGTCGGGAGACCCAGTACTTC. It is translated as CASSLGGGGRETQYF.

The chain links TRBV4-3 to TRBJ1-2, with D hard to call. Trimming cost V 3 bases and J 0 bases, with 5 bases left between them. CDR3 size: 13 residues. The germline CDR1 and CDR2 sequences are LGHNA and YSLEER. The CDR3 spells CASSHTANYGYTF. The CDR3 coding sequence is TGCGCCAGCAGCCATACAGCTAACTATGGCTACACCTTC.

This clone was detected only a few times. The rearrangement links TRBV5-1 to TRBJ1-4; D gene ambiguous. V gave up 0 bases and J gave up 0 bases, with 9 bases separating them. The CDR3 covers 16 residues. Per germline, CDR1 SGHRS and CDR2 YFSETQ. The CDR3 region has the DNA TGCGCCAGCAGCTTGGGAGGGAATCCAACTAATGAAAAACTGTTTTTT. Translation: CASSLGGNPTNEKLFF.

The J gene is TRBJ1-1, the V gene TRBV7-9; the match to TRBD1 covers 10 bases. The germline V gene encodes CDR1 SEHNR and CDR2 FQNEAQ (reference sequence). The V gene end was trimmed by 1 base and the J gene end by 0 bases; junction bases not matched to a gene: 8. The CDR3 sequence is 18 residues long. CDR3 loop: CASSLGRQGAGLNTEAFF. CDR3 DNA sequence: TGTGCCAGCAGCTTAGGAAGACAGGGGGCTGGCCTGAACACTGAAGCTTTCTTT.

The chain couples TRBV18 to TRBJ2-3; TRBD1 agrees at 7 bases. The CDR3 totals 17 residues. After removal of 3 bases from V and 0 bases from J, the junction contained 9 bases not matched to a gene. The V gene's germline CDR1 is KGHSH and CDR2 LQKENI. CDR3 region: CASSPANSGQSTDTQYF. For the CDR3, the DNA is TGTGCCAGCTCACCGGCCAACTCGGGACAGAGCACAGATACGCAGTATTTT.

V usage is TRBV5-1 and J usage is TRBJ1-2; D remains ambiguous. The CDR3 has 14 amino acids. The germline gives CDR1 SGHRS, CDR2 YFSETQ. Trimming left V 0 bases short and J 4 bases short, with 10 bases between. The CDR3 protein is CASSLEGTSYGYTF. The CDR3, as DNA: TGCGCCAGCAGCTTGGAAGGCACTTCCTATGGCTACACCTTC. The full variable domain, its missing parts supplied by reference TRBV5-1 and TRBJ1-2, is KAGVTQTPRYLIKTRGQQVTLSCSPISGHRSVSWYQQTPGQGLQFLFEYFSETQRNKGNFPGRFSGRQFSNSRSEMNVSTLELGDSALYLCASSLEGTSYGYTFGSGTRLTVV.

V gene TRBV4-3 combines with J gene TRBJ1-2, with a weak D call TRBD1 (6 bases). Per germline, CDR1 LGHNA and CDR2 YSLEER. The CDR3 runs to 14 residues. V was clipped by 0 bases and J by 8 bases, with 13 bases between them. The CDR3 is CASSQDTAGEGYTF. The CDR3 DNA is TGCGCCAGCAGCCAAGATACGGCAGGGGAGGGCTACACCTTC.

J is TRBJ2-5 and V is TRBV2; 11 positions match TRBD1. Looked up from germline, CDR1 is SNHLY and CDR2 is FYNNEI. With V trimmed by 5 bases and J by 1 base, 3 bases remained unmatched. The CDR3 loop spans 15 amino acids. CDR3 protein: CASSTGTGGQETQYF. The CDR3, as DNA: TGTGCCAGCAGTACCGGGACAGGGGGCCAAGAGACCCAGTACTTC.

This rearrangement joins TRBV9 to TRBJ2-2; D gene unclear. This CDR3 spans 14 amino acids. Germline V gene data show CDR1 as SGDLS and CDR2 as YYNGEE. V was trimmed by 3 bases and J by 6 bases, leaving 12 bases between them. CDR3 DNA sequence: TGTGCCAGCAGCGCGGGTCTAGAGCCCGGGGAGCTGTTTTTT. This sequence encodes CASSAGLEPGELFF.

CDR3 bases: TGTGCCAGCAGTGACCTAGGACAGGGTTTCACCTTC. Its protein is CASSDLGQGFTF. This sequence joins TRBV6-1 and TRBJ1-2; 8 nucleotides match TRBD1. The CDR3 sequence is 12 residues long. J gave up 13 bases and V 3 bases, and 7 bases lay outside the gene matches. Germline loops: CDR1 MNHNS, CDR2 SASEGT.

The chain combines TRBV19 with TRBJ1-1; D is possibly TRBD1 (6 bases). The germline V and J ends were trimmed by 7 bases and 1 base, with 22 bases remaining between them. This CDR3 has 17 amino acids. The germline V gene has CDR1 LNHDA and CDR2 SQIVND (reference sequence). CDR3 nucleotide sequence: TGTGCCAGTAATGATTCCGGGGGGCGATTTTCGAACACTGAAGCTTTCTTT. This codes for CASNDSGGRFSNTEAFF. Full variable domain (outside the CDR3, taken from reference TRBV19 and TRBJ1-1): DGGITQSPKYLFRKEGQNVTLSCEQNLNHDAMYWYRQDPGQGLRLIYYSQIVNDFQKGDIAEGYSVSREKKESFPLTVTSAQKNPTAFYLCASNDSGGRFSNTEAFFGQGTRLTVV.

This clone was detected ten times or more. The genes are TRBV6-4 and TRBJ2-1; 13 bases are shared with TRBD2. Losses at the gene ends were 3 bases for V and 6 bases for J; bases not matched to a gene: 2. The V gene's germline CDR1 is MRHNA and CDR2 SNTAGT. This CDR3 is 15 amino acids long. CDR3 region: CASSELAGGPNEQFF. The DNA of the CDR3 is TGTGCCAGCAGTGAACTAGCGGGGGGGCCCAATGAGCAGTTCTTC.

This clone was seen just once. V is TRBV30 and J is TRBJ1-2, with no clear D. V lost 1 base and J 5 bases, leaving 17 bases between the germline ends. Per germline, CDR1 GTSNPN and CDR2 SVGIG (reference sequence). This CDR3 has 15 amino acids. The DNA of the CDR3 is TGTGCCTGGAGTGGGCAACCCTCCTTTTTGTATGGCTACACCTTC. Its protein product is CAWSGQPSFLYGYTF.

This chain links TRBV4-2 with TRBJ2-3; D is uncertain. V lost 2 bases and J 1 base, leaving 10 bases between the germline ends. Per the germline V gene, CDR1 is LGHNA and CDR2 is YNFKEQ. The CDR3 contains 15 residues. Written as DNA, the CDR3 is TGTGCCAGCAGCCAATCGGGTCGGGGCACAGATACGCAGTATTTT. Protein product: CASSQSGRGTDTQYF.

J is TRBJ2-2 and V is TRBV5-1; D gene unclear. The CDR3 loop spans 15 amino acids. The ends were cut back, 4 bases at V and 5 bases at J, with 15 bases in the middle. Looked up from germline, CDR1 is SGHRS and CDR2 is YFSETQ. This chain's CDR3 is CASSPHSSETGELFF. The CDR3 coding sequence is TGCGCCAGCAGCCCCCATTCGTCGGAGACCGGGGAGCTGTTTTTT.